This passage covers 9 T cell receptor beta chains from one sample sequenced in a study of blood T cell repertoires in COVID-19. Profiled with immunoSEQ multiplex PCR; TCRdb holds only in-frame clones, not every one. The sample includes under 400,000 clones, approximately 87% seen only once; the top ten take under 11%. Sequencing was carried out using peripheral blood. These receptors were obtained from a woman aged 25-40 years with COVID-19, enrolled during active disease.

The rearrangement links TRBV6-2 or TRBV6-3 to TRBJ2-1, with 13 bases fitting TRBD2. V trimming: 0 bases; J trimming: 8 bases; junction bases outside the gene matches: 7. Germline V lookup: CDR1 MNHEY, CDR2 SVGEGT. The CDR3 sequence is 17 residues long. The CDR3 sequence: CASSYSRTSGRAYEQFF. CDR3 DNA sequence: TGTGCCAGCAGTTACTCGCGAACTAGCGGGAGGGCCTATGAGCAGTTCTTC.

This chain links TRBV5-1 with TRBJ2-7; 8 bases fit TRBD1. The CDR3 sequence is 19 residues long. Germline CDR1 and CDR2: SGHRS and YFSETQ. The trim removed 1 base at V and 3 bases at J, leaving 18 bases unmatched. CDR3 nucleotide sequence: TGCGCCAGCAGCTTGCCTTTGGGACAGGCTAGTCGATCTCACTACGAGCAGTACTTC. Protein: CASSLPLGQASRSHYEQYF.

The chain carries TRBV10-2 and TRBJ2-1; 13 bases fit TRBD2. The germline V gene encodes CDR1 WSHSY and CDR2 SAAADI. Trimming cost V 8 bases and J 6 bases; bases outside gene matches: 4. This CDR3 is built from 14 residues. Here the CDR3 DNA reads TGCGCCAGCCGGACTAGCGGGAGTGTCAATGAGCAGTTCTTC. It codes for CASRTSGSVNEQFF.

V gene TRBV30 combines with J gene TRBJ2-2; TRBD1 matches at 11 bases. The J segment lost 2 bases and the V segment lost 0 bases, leaving 5 bases of the junction unmatched. Germline V lookup: CDR1 GTSNPN, CDR2 SVGIG (reference sequence). The CDR3 is made up of 17 amino acids. Here the CDR3 reads CAWSVMGTGGNTGELFF. The CDR3 DNA sequence: TGTGCCTGGAGTGTAATGGGGACAGGGGGTAACACCGGGGAGCTGTTTTTT. Variable domain in full (rest from reference TRBV30 and TRBJ2-2): SQTIHQWPATLVQPVGSPLSLECTVEGTSNPNLYWYRQAAGRGLQLLFYSVGIGQISSEVPQNLSASRPQDRQFILSSKKLLLSDSGFYLCAWSVMGTGGNTGELFFGEGSRLTVL.

With respect to this clone: Distinct nucleotide sequences in the sample also encode this CDR3. J is TRBJ2-1 and V is TRBV3-1 (or the pseudogene TRBV3-2); 10 nucleotides match TRBD2. Germline V gene lookup returns CDR1 LGHDT and CDR2 YNNKEL (reference sequence). CDR3 length: 15 amino acids. Unmatched junction bases numbered 2, after V lost 6 bases and J lost 0 bases. CDR3 coding DNA: TGTGCCAGCAGTCCTAGCGGGAGCTCCTACAATGAGCAGTTCTTC. This encodes CASSPSGSSYNEQFF.

The rearrangement links TRBV7-3 to TRBJ2-1; TRBD2 might be the D (5 bases). CDR1 and CDR2 from the germline V gene are SGHTA and FQGTGA. V lost 2 bases, J lost 1 base, and 9 bases lay in between. This CDR3 contains 15 residues. The CDR3 reads CASSLLASSYNEQFF. CDR3 DNA: TGTGCCAGCAGCTTATTAGCGTCATCCTACAATGAGCAGTTCTTC.

The chain combines TRBV4-3 with TRBJ1-5, with D unresolved. Germline loops: CDR1 LGHNA, CDR2 YSLEER. There are 15 residues in the CDR3. Trimming cost V 0 bases and J 3 bases, with 9 bases left between them. CDR3 in amino acids: CASSQDPGLNQPQHF. CDR3 sequence (DNA): TGCGCCAGCAGCCAAGATCCCGGACTCAATCAGCCCCAGCATTTT.

The chain employs TRBV6-6 and TRBJ2-7; 7 nucleotides line up with TRBD2. With 7 bases clipped from V and 5 bases from J, the junction kept 17 bases outside the gene matches. This CDR3 region has 16 residues. Per germline, CDR1 MNHNY and CDR2 SVGAGI (reference sequence). The CDR3 protein is CASNAGPGLVRNEQYF. The DNA for the CDR3 is TGTGCCAGCAACGCCGGACCAGGACTAGTGCGTAACGAGCAGTACTTC.

This clone was recorded once. The CDR3 DNA is TGTGCCAGCAGTTCCCCCGGTTCATCCAACGAGCAGTACTTC. Its translation: CASSSPGSSNEQYF. The chain links TRBV28 to TRBJ2-7; no definite D call. The CDR3 runs to 14 residues. Trimming removed 4 bases from V and 5 bases from J, with 15 bases in between. CDR1 is MDHEN and CDR2 is SYDVKM in the germline V gene. Full variable domain (rest looked up from reference TRBV28 and TRBJ2-7): DVKVTQSSRYLVKRTGEKVFLECVQDMDHENMFWYRQDPGLGLRLIYFSYDVKMKEKGDIPEGYSVSREKKERFSLILESASTNQTSMYLCASSSPGSSNEQYFGPGTRLTVT.